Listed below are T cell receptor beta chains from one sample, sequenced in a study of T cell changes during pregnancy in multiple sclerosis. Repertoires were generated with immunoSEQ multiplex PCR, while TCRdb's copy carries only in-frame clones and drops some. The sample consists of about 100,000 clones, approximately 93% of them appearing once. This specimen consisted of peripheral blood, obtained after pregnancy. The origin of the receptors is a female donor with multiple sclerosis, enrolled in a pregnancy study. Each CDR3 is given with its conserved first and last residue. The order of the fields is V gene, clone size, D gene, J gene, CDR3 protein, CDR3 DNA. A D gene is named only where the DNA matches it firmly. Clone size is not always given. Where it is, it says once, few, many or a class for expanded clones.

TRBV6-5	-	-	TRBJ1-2	CASSYGDVNNYGYTF	TGTGCCAGCAGTTACGGAGACGTCAATAACTATGGCTACACCTTC
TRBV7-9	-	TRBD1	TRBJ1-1	CASSPGQGFIEAFF	TGTGCCAGCAGTCCCGGACAGGGTTTCATTGAAGCTTTCTTT
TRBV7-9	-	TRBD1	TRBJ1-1	CASSLKGGGTEAFF	TGTGCCAGCAGCTTAAAAGGGGGCGGGACTGAAGCTTTCTTT
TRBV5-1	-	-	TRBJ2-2	CASSLARGAVTGELFF	TGCGCCAGCAGCTTGGCTCGCGGGGCGGTTACCGGGGAGCTGTTTTTT
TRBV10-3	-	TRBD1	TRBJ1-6	CAISVGQGASPLHF	TGTGCCATCAGTGTGGGACAGGGAGCCTCACCCCTCCACTTT
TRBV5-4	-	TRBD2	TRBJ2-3	CASSSLAGVTDTQYF	TGTGCCAGCAGCTCACTAGCGGGGGTAACAGATACGCAGTATTTT
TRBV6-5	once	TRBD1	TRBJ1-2	CASRPPTGGDSGYTF	TGTGCCAGCAGACCCCCGACAGGGGGAGACTCTGGCTACACCTTC
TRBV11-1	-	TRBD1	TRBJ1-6	CASSLTGPGNSPLHF	TGTGCCAGCAGCTTGACAGGGCCGGGGAATTCACCCCTCCACTTT
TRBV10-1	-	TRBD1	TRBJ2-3	CASAGTGITDTQYF	TGCGCCAGCGCCGGGACAGGGATCACAGATACGCAGTATTTT
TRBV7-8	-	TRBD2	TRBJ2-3	CASSAGGPRITDTQYF	TGTGCCAGCAGCGCGGGGGGGCCTCGAATCACAGATACGCAGTATTTT
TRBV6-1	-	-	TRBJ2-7	CASSERWQADEQYF	TGTGCCAGCAGTGAAAGGTGGCAGGCCGACGAGCAGTACTTC
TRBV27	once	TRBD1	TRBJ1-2	CASTPGQNYGYTF	TGTGCCAGCACCCCGGGACAGAACTATGGCTACACCTTC
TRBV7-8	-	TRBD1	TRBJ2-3	CASSLDRGDTDTQYF	TGTGCCAGCAGCTTAGACAGGGGGGACACAGATACGCAGTATTTT
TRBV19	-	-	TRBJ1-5	CASSRGGGVDQPQHF	TGTGCCAGTAGTAGGGGAGGGGGGGTCGATCAGCCCCAGCATTTT
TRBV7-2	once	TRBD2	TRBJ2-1	CASSFSAGYNEQFF	TGTGCCAGCAGCTTCTCAGCGGGGTACAATGAGCAGTTCTTC
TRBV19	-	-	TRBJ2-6	CASTGGPSLSGANVLTF	TGTGCCAGTACTGGGGGCCCTTCCTTATCTGGGGCCAACGTCCTGACTTTC
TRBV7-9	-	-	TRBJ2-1	CASAPSSYNEQFF	TGTGCCAGCGCACCTAGCTCCTACAATGAGCAGTTCTTC
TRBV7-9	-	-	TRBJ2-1	CASSENEYNEQFF	TGTGCCAGCAGCGAGAATGAGTACAATGAGCAGTTCTTC
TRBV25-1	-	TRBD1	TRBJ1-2	CASSEITGQGPTF	TGTGCCAGCAGTGAGATTACTGGACAGGGGCCTACCTTC
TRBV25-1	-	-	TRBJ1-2	CASSELGQNYGYTF	TGTGCCAGCAGTGAACTTGGACAAAACTATGGCTACACCTTC
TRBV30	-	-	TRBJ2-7	CAWRLPGTYEQYF	TGTGCCTGGAGGCTTCCAGGGACCTACGAGCAGTACTTC
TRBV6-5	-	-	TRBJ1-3	CASSLSTPSSGNTIYF	TGTGCCAGCAGTTTGTCGACTCCTAGCTCTGGAAACACCATATATTTT
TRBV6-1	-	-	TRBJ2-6	CASSGKGSGANVLTF	TGTGCCAGCAGTGGAAAGGGGTCTGGGGCCAACGTCCTGACTTTC
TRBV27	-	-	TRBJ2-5	CASSYPRGGDPKETQYF	TGTGCCAGCAGCTACCCGAGGGGGGGGGACCCCAAAGAGACCCAGTACTTC
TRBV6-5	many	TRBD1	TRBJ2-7	CASTFHGTGGEQYF	TGTGCCAGCACATTTCATGGTACAGGGGGCGAGCAGTACTTC
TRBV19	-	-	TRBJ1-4	CASSTVRSEKLFF	TGTGCCAGTAGTACCGTTAGAAGTGAAAAACTGTTTTTT
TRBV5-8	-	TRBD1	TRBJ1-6	CASSATGRIYNSPLHF	TGTGCCAGCAGCGCGACAGGGAGGATCTATAATTCACCCCTCCACTTT
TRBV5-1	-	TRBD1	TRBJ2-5	CASSLGTGFGETQYF	TGCGCCAGCAGCTTGGGGACAGGGTTTGGAGAGACCCAGTACTTC
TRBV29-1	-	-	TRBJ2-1	CSVDPQGNEQFF	TGCAGCGTTGATCCGCAGGGTAATGAGCAGTTCTTC
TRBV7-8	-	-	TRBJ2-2	CASSLGFGDTGELFF	TGTGCCAGCAGCTTAGGTTTCGGGGACACCGGGGAGCTGTTTTTT
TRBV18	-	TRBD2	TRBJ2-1	CASSPRSSGGTNEQFF	TGTGCCAGCTCACCACGATCTAGCGGGGGTACCAATGAGCAGTTCTTC
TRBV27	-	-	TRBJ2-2	CASSNDYPGNTGELFF	TGTGCCAGCAGCAACGACTACCCAGGGAACACCGGGGAGCTGTTTTTT
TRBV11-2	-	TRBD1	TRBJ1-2	CASSLMEGAYGYTF	TGTGCCAGCAGCTTAATGGAGGGGGCCTATGGCTACACCTTC
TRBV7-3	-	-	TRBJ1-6	CASSLSGGGSPLHF	TGTGCCAGCAGCTTATCGGGGGGAGGTTCACCCCTCCACTTT
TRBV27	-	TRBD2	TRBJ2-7	CASSLSTSGAYYEQYF	TGTGCCAGCAGTTTATCTACTAGCGGGGCTTATTACGAGCAGTACTTC
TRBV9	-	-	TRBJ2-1	CASSVIGGPDNEQFF	TGTGCCAGCAGCGTTATCGGGGGGCCGGACAATGAGCAGTTCTTC
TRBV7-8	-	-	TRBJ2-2	CASSLDSWGTGELFF	TGTGCCAGCAGCCTCGACAGTTGGGGCACCGGGGAGCTGTTTTTT
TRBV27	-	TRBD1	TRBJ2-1	CASSLTVFPGTGLPQFF	TGTGCCAGCAGTTTGACGGTTTTTCCCGGGACAGGATTACCTCAGTTCTTC
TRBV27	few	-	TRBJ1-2	CASSYQGVGYTF	TGTGCCAGCAGTTACCAGGGTGTTGGCTACACCTTC
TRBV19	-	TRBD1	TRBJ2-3	CASTTRPGQGGTDTQYF	TGTGCCAGTACAACCCGCCCCGGACAGGGTGGCACAGATACGCAGTATTTT
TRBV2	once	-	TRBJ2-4	CASSVGPGWGKNIQYF	TGTGCCAGCAGTGTAGGTCCGGGATGGGGCAAAAACATTCAGTACTTC
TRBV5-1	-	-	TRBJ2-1	CASQTVGGSYNEQFF	TGCGCCAGCCAAACCGTCGGGGGTTCCTACAATGAGCAGTTCTTC
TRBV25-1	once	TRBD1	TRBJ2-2	CASSKGQGNTGELFF	TGTGCCAGCAGTAAAGGACAGGGGAACACCGGGGAGCTGTTTTTT
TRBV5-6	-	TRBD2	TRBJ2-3	CASIREATDTQYF	TGTGCCAGCATCCGGGAGGCCACAGATACGCAGTATTTT
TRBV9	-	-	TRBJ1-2	CASSEDQRAYGYTF	TGTGCCAGCAGCGAAGATCAGAGGGCCTATGGCTACACCTTC